This T cell receptor (beta chain) is from a study of blood T cells in healthy people across ages. Findings and caveats of the study: Calculation of diversity from one million T cells yielded estimates considered to be underestimates. Fewer expanded clones and more diversity marked long-lived versus aged donors.

A J-beta primer mix and a sample-barcoded 5' primer were used in a second PCR of roughly 6 to 11 cycles. Each CDR3 protein is one row after TCRdb ran MiXCR on the 5' RACE reads. Here the sample spans approximately 1.5 million distinct CDR3 sequences, about 32% being singletons. Points on this clonotype: Antigen specificity is unknown.

J was trimmed by 5 bases and V by 1 base; bases with no gene match: 10. The CDR3 totals 19 residues. Germline values: CDR1 MGHRA, CDR2 YSYEKL. Source material: blood. This receptor was obtained from a woman in her 30s in good health. The J gene is TRBJ2-1, the V gene TRBV4-1; 14 bases match TRBD2. Here the CDR3 reads CASSQVSGLAGGVNNEQFF. In DNA, the CDR3 is TGCGCCAGCAGCCAAGTATCCGGACTAGCGGGGGGTGTGAACAATGAGCAGTTCTTC.